This T cell receptor beta chain was identified in a study of T cell responses to AZD1222 COVID-19 vaccine. Across the whole study: Pooled in the analysis were second doses at about 4 or about 12 weeks. Study findings and constraints: Scientists sampled the repertoires only once the peak T cell response had passed. Unmutated variant regions are reportedly targeted by nearly half of spike-specific TCRs.

With regard to this clone: Its antigen is as yet unknown.

Clones were sequenced by immunoSEQ multiplex PCR, and TCRdb holds only the in-frame ones, with some missing. The sample records 150,000 to 200,000 clones, 85% to 95% being singletons. This sample comprised peripheral blood, obtained on day 0 of AZD1222 vaccination. This clonotype originated in an adult in good health.

The CDR3 sequence: CASSPQSIQPQHF. The CDR3 DNA reads TGTGCCAGCAGTCCGCAGAGTATTCAGCCCCAGCATTTT. V and J are TRBV12-3 or TRBV12-4 and TRBJ1-5; D unresolved. The V and J ends lost 5 bases and 6 bases respectively, with 11 bases between them. This CDR3 spans 13 amino acids.